Listed below are T cell receptor beta chains from one sample, sequenced in a study of CD8 T cells in Susac syndrome. In TCRdb, the immunoSEQ multiplex PCR reads were re-called with MiXCR into one record per CDR3 protein. The repertoire holds about 50,000 distinct CDR3 sequences, with about 92% as singletons. The sequencing input was CD8+ T cells from PBMCs. The receptors originated from a human donor with multiple sclerosis. CDR3s include the opening cysteine and the closing phenylalanine or tryptophan.

V gene	CDR3 length	CDR3 protein
TRBV5-4	16	CASTLGWQTANYGYTF
TRBV19	13	CASSLTPVGTQYF
TRBV7-9	17	CASSFARRGQRTDTQYF
TRBV11-1	15	CASSTSRDRRAEAFF
TRBV27	16	CASSFGQPGSGNTIYF
TRBV7-6	13	CASSRYSDEKLFF
TRBV20-1	12	CSARDRDYEQYF
TRBV6-5	14	CASSFLAEVETQYF
TRBV4-3	17	CASSSGTGDAGANVLTF
TRBV6-2/TRBV6-3	11	CASSSSDTQYF
TRBV20-1	16	CSARGGTDTRFYEQYF
TRBV5-6	13	CASSLVGNWGYTF
TRBV6-4	14	CASSETSGTDTQYF
TRBV7-9	15	CASLYSGVDQETQYF
TRBV19	11	CASSGQNEQYF
TRBV4-3	14	CASSQDTSYEKLFF
TRBV20-1	19	CSARPQALAGETPTDTQYF
TRBV6-1	12	CASSTTGDEQYF
TRBV6-6	14	CASTGDRSYNEQFF
TRBV7-9	12	CASSLAWETQYF
TRBV6-6	13	CASTWTGNTEAFF
TRBV27	15	CASRTGTGDTGELFF
TRBV19	16	CASSFPPGTGTYEQYF
TRBV27	13	CASSFGTGTEAFF
TRBV7-2	13	CASSLGPSYEQYF
TRBV7-3	16	CASSFTSGGFGGELFF
TRBV27	14	CASSPLAGAETQYF
TRBV5-4	15	CASSLWRTSTDTQYF
TRBV7-9	15	CASSPNPRKTNGYTF
TRBV27	15	CASSFWAGGYTEAFF
TRBV25-1	12	CASSLGTTEAFF
TRBV7-9	15	CASSPTPGQQVEQFF
TRBV11-2	12	CATEGPLYEQYF
TRBV28	14	CATRLFQGHEKLFF
TRBV7-9	14	CASSSRDSQETQYF
TRBV29-1	18	CSVFGGVVEGTANTEAFF
TRBV4-3	15	CASSQGTGPGNTIYF
TRBV3-1	16	CASSLFGLRRDNEQFF
TRBV14	12	CASSLASHEQYF
TRBV6-2/TRBV6-3	18	CASSYPSGGETEHYEQYF
TRBV11-2	13	CASSRQHGDTIYF
TRBV20-1	13	CSARQGYFYEQYF
TRBV6-5	14	CASSYSDLNTEAFF
TRBV5-1	19	CASSLGPGQRSTSTYEQYF
TRBV28	12	CASSRLGNEQFF
TRBV27	13	CASSLGENYGYTF
TRBV29-1	13	CSAKTETSYEQYF
TRBV5-1	15	CASSLGQGHTGELFF
TRBV7-9	14	CASSPPGQIYEQYF
TRBV29-1	14	CSVELAAFQETQYF
TRBV7-9	15	CASSGTGGRSYEQYF
TRBV5-1	15	CASSGKLVEDDEQYF
TRBV7-9	13	CASRESLNTEAFF